These 21 T cell receptor beta chains came from one sample sequenced in a study of blood T cell repertoires in COVID-19. Sequencing was performed with immunoSEQ multiplex PCR; in TCRdb, only in-frame clones are kept and a portion is missing. In the table there are some 140,000 clones, 87% of which are singletons. Material: peripheral blood. These receptors were obtained from a man in his fifties or sixties with active COVID-19.

This chain links TRBV12-5 with TRBJ2-2; no definite D call. The germline V gene has CDR1 LGHNT and CDR2 FRNRAP. The CDR3 length is 19 residues. Trimming removed 0 bases from V and 0 bases from J, with 17 bases in between. The chain's CDR3 is CASGLVRDNLITNTGELFF. CDR3 bases: TGTGCTAGTGGTTTGGTACGCGACAACCTAATCACGAACACCGGGGAGCTGTTTTTT.

The CDR3 DNA sequence: TGCGCCAGCAGCTTGGGTGTCACTAGCTCCTACAATGAGCAGTTCTTC. Residues: CASSLGVTSSYNEQFF. The chain carries TRBV5-1 and TRBJ2-1; TRBD2 might be the D (5 bases). Germline V gene sequence: CDR1 SGHRS, CDR2 YFSETQ. The V end lost 0 bases, the J end lost 0 bases, and 10 bases lay between the germline ends. This CDR3 has 16 residues.

The chain has TRBV6-6 and TRBJ2-7; the match to TRBD1 covers 7 bases. Germline V gives CDR1 MNHNY, CDR2 SVGAGI (reference sequence). This CDR3 has 15 amino acids. Trimming took 6 bases from V and 0 from J; bases not matched to a gene: 8. As DNA, the CDR3 is TGTGCCAGCAGCCCCGCGGACAGGAGCTCCTACGAGCAGTACTTC. Translation gives CASSPADRSSYEQYF.

This clone was counted once. This chain connects TRBV18 to TRBJ1-5; D is uncertain. The CDR3 totals 13 residues. Germline loops: CDR1 KGHSH, CDR2 LQKENI. Deletions cut 6 bases from V and 5 bases from J, with 11 bases between. The CDR3 coding sequence is TGTGCCAGCTCGTTCGAGATGGATCAGCCCCAGCATTTT. This translates into CASSFEMDQPQHF.

The chain joins TRBV7-2 to TRBJ1-3; D is unclear. V was shortened by 1 base and J by 0 bases, with 7 bases between the two germline ends. Germline CDR1 and CDR2: SGHTA and FQGNSA. The CDR3 totals 15 residues. The CDR3 sequence is CASSLDGTSGNTIYF. As DNA, the CDR3 is TGTGCCAGCAGCTTAGATGGCACCTCTGGAAACACCATATATTTT.

This clone was observed a handful of times. V is TRBV7-9 and J is TRBJ1-5, with 11 bases lining up with TRBD1. From germline, CDR1 is SEHNR and CDR2 FQNEAQ (reference sequence). The CDR3 length is 17 residues. V lost 1 base, J lost 7 bases, and 9 bases stayed unmatched. This CDR3 is CASSLGDWDRGYQPQHF. CDR3 nucleotides: TGTGCCAGCAGCTTAGGCGATTGGGACAGGGGGTACCAGCCCCAGCATTTT.

This sequence joins TRBV5-4 and TRBJ2-5; 7 nucleotides match TRBD2. Germline V lookup: CDR1 SGHNT, CDR2 YYREEE (reference sequence). Unmatched junction bases numbered 17, after V lost 4 bases and J lost 5 bases. This CDR3 spans 17 amino acids. CDR3: CASSTGGVAGPSETQYF. CDR3 nucleotide sequence: TGTGCCAGCAGCACTGGTGGAGTAGCGGGTCCCTCGGAGACCCAGTACTTC.

The J gene is TRBJ2-2, the V gene TRBV3-1 (or the pseudogene TRBV3-2); unclear D gene. This CDR3 has 14 amino acids. Germline CDR1 reads LGHDT; CDR2 reads YNNKEL (reference sequence). The V and J ends lost 2 bases and 1 base respectively, with 5 bases between them. The CDR3 loop reads CASSQSLNTGELFF. CDR3 nucleotides: TGTGCCAGCAGCCAATCCCTGAACACCGGGGAGCTGTTTTTT.

The chain is built from TRBV9 and TRBJ1-2; 7 bases agree with TRBD1. From germline, CDR1 is SGDLS and CDR2 YYNGEE. The CDR3 covers 15 residues. Germline trimming cut 7 bases from V and 1 base from J; bases unmatched to any gene: 10. The CDR3 spells CASGRDSQFNYGYTF. CDR3 DNA sequence: TGTGCCAGCGGCCGGGACAGCCAATTTAACTATGGCTACACCTTC.

The chain links TRBV10-3 to TRBJ2-7; weak D call: TRBD1 (5 bases). V lost 11 bases, J lost 1 base, and 15 bases lay in between. From germline, CDR1 is ENHRY and CDR2 SYGVKD. The CDR3 runs 13 residues. Here the CDR3 reads CAVSTDLSYEQYF. CDR3 DNA: TGTGCCGTCTCGACAGACTTGTCCTACGAGCAGTACTTC.

This rearrangement joins TRBV25-1 to TRBJ2-1, with D possibly TRBD2 on 6 matching bases. CDR1 and CDR2 (germline): MGHDK, SYGVNS. This CDR3 is built from 10 residues. Trimming removed 9 bases from V and 10 bases from J, with 10 bases in between. The CDR3 bases are TGTGCCAGGGGGGGACTGGAGCAGTTCTTC. It translates to CARGGLEQFF.

This clone was recorded only once. The CDR3 loop reads CASSQVFGGGSYEQYF. The CDR3 DNA sequence: TGCGCCAGCAGCCAAGTTTTTGGGGGGGGATCCTACGAGCAGTACTTC. This sequence joins TRBV4-3 and TRBJ2-7; 7 bases align to TRBD2. Germline V gives CDR1 LGHNA, CDR2 YSLEER. The CDR3 extends over 16 amino acids. Unmatched junction bases numbered 7, after V lost 1 base and J lost 1 base.

V gene TRBV10-3 combines with J gene TRBJ1-1; D is uncertain. V was trimmed by 10 bases and J by 6 bases, leaving 18 bases between them. Germline V lookup: CDR1 ENHRY, CDR2 SYGVKD. This CDR3 has 13 residues. The CDR3 loop reads CATRAQPAPEAFF. In DNA, the CDR3 is TGTGCCACCCGAGCGCAGCCAGCCCCTGAAGCTTTCTTT.

Only a few counts were recorded for this clone. The CDR3 DNA is TGTGCCAGCAGTTTAGAGATATCGGGGTTCGGCACTGAAGCTTTCTTT. Translation gives CASSLEISGFGTEAFF. The chain recombines TRBV27 with TRBJ1-1; the D is unclear. V was clipped by 2 bases and J by 4 bases, with 17 bases between them. This CDR3 region has 16 residues. Germline V gives CDR1 MNHEY, CDR2 SMNVEV (reference sequence).

This chain links TRBV6-6 with TRBJ2-3; possible D gene TRBD2, 6 bases. CDR3 size: 15 residues. The V and J ends lost 7 bases and 2 bases respectively, with 16 bases between them. Germline CDR1 reads MNHNY; CDR2 reads SVGAGI (reference sequence). Here the CDR3 reads CASTHPGGTTDTQYF. The CDR3 DNA follows: TGTGCCAGCACCCACCCCGGGGGAACCACAGATACGCAGTATTTT.

The CDR3 sequence is CASSLESARRNEQFF. CDR3 nucleotide sequence: TGTGCCAGCAGCTTAGAATCCGCTAGGCGCAATGAGCAGTTCTTC. The gene calls are TRBV7-2 and TRBJ2-1; D is uncertain. The CDR3 is 15 residues long. The germline V gene has CDR1 SGHTA and CDR2 FQGNSA. The V end was cut by 1 base, the J end by 6 bases, with 13 bases between.

The chain combines TRBV5-1 with TRBJ2-7; TRBD2 is a possible D gene (6 bases). V gave up 4 bases and J gave up 5 bases, with 16 bases separating them. CDR3 length: 14 residues. Germline V CDR1 and CDR2: SGHRS, YFSETQ. The chain's CDR3 is CASSPGDFLDEQYF. The CDR3 DNA reads as TGCGCCAGCAGCCCGGGGGACTTCCTAGACGAGCAGTACTTC. Supplemented by reference TRBV5-1 and TRBJ2-7, the full variable domain reads KAGVTQTPRYLIKTRGQQVTLSCSPISGHRSVSWYQQTPGQGLQFLFEYFSETQRNKGNFPGRFSGRQFSNSRSEMNVSTLELGDSALYLCASSPGDFLDEQYFGPGTRLTVT.

The rearrangement links TRBV30 to TRBJ1-5; the D gene is possibly TRBD1 (5 bases). Trimming removed 7 bases at V and 7 bases at J, with 17 bases between. Looked up from germline, CDR1 is GTSNPN and CDR2 is SVGIG (reference sequence). The CDR3 loop spans 13 amino acids. In DNA form, the CDR3 reads TGTGCCTCGGGAGGGTCGGGGGTCCAGCCCCAGCATTTT. As protein: CASGGSGVQPQHF.

This chain connects TRBV2 to TRBJ2-7; 8 positions agree with TRBD2. The CDR3 extends over 16 amino acids. CDR1 is SNHLY, CDR2 FYNNEI, per germline. V was pared by 8 bases and J by 4 bases, with 16 bases of the junction left unmatched. The CDR3 sequence: CASLGYREGVTYEQYF. CDR3 sequence (DNA): TGTGCCAGCCTCGGTTATCGGGAGGGTGTGACTTACGAGCAGTACTTC.

This clone was found a few times. V gene TRBV29-1 combines with J gene TRBJ2-2; 8 positions agree with TRBD1. Germline CDR1 reads SQVTM; CDR2 reads ANQGSEA. CDR3 length: 15 residues. Unmatched junction bases numbered 6, after V lost 5 bases and J lost 1 base. CDR3 coding DNA: TGCAGCGTTCGCTCCGGGACAGGGAACACCGGGGAGCTGTTTTTT. Its translation: CSVRSGTGNTGELFF.

The CDR3 loop is CAWAGGGGVGEQFF. The CDR3 DNA is TGTGCCTGGGCGGGCGGCGGGGGGGTCGGTGAGCAGTTCTTC. This chain uses TRBV30 with TRBJ2-1; TRBD2 matches 9 bases. CDR1 and CDR2 (germline): GTSNPN, SVGIG (reference sequence). V lost 5 bases, J lost 9 bases, and 11 bases stayed unmatched. This CDR3 comprises 14 residues.